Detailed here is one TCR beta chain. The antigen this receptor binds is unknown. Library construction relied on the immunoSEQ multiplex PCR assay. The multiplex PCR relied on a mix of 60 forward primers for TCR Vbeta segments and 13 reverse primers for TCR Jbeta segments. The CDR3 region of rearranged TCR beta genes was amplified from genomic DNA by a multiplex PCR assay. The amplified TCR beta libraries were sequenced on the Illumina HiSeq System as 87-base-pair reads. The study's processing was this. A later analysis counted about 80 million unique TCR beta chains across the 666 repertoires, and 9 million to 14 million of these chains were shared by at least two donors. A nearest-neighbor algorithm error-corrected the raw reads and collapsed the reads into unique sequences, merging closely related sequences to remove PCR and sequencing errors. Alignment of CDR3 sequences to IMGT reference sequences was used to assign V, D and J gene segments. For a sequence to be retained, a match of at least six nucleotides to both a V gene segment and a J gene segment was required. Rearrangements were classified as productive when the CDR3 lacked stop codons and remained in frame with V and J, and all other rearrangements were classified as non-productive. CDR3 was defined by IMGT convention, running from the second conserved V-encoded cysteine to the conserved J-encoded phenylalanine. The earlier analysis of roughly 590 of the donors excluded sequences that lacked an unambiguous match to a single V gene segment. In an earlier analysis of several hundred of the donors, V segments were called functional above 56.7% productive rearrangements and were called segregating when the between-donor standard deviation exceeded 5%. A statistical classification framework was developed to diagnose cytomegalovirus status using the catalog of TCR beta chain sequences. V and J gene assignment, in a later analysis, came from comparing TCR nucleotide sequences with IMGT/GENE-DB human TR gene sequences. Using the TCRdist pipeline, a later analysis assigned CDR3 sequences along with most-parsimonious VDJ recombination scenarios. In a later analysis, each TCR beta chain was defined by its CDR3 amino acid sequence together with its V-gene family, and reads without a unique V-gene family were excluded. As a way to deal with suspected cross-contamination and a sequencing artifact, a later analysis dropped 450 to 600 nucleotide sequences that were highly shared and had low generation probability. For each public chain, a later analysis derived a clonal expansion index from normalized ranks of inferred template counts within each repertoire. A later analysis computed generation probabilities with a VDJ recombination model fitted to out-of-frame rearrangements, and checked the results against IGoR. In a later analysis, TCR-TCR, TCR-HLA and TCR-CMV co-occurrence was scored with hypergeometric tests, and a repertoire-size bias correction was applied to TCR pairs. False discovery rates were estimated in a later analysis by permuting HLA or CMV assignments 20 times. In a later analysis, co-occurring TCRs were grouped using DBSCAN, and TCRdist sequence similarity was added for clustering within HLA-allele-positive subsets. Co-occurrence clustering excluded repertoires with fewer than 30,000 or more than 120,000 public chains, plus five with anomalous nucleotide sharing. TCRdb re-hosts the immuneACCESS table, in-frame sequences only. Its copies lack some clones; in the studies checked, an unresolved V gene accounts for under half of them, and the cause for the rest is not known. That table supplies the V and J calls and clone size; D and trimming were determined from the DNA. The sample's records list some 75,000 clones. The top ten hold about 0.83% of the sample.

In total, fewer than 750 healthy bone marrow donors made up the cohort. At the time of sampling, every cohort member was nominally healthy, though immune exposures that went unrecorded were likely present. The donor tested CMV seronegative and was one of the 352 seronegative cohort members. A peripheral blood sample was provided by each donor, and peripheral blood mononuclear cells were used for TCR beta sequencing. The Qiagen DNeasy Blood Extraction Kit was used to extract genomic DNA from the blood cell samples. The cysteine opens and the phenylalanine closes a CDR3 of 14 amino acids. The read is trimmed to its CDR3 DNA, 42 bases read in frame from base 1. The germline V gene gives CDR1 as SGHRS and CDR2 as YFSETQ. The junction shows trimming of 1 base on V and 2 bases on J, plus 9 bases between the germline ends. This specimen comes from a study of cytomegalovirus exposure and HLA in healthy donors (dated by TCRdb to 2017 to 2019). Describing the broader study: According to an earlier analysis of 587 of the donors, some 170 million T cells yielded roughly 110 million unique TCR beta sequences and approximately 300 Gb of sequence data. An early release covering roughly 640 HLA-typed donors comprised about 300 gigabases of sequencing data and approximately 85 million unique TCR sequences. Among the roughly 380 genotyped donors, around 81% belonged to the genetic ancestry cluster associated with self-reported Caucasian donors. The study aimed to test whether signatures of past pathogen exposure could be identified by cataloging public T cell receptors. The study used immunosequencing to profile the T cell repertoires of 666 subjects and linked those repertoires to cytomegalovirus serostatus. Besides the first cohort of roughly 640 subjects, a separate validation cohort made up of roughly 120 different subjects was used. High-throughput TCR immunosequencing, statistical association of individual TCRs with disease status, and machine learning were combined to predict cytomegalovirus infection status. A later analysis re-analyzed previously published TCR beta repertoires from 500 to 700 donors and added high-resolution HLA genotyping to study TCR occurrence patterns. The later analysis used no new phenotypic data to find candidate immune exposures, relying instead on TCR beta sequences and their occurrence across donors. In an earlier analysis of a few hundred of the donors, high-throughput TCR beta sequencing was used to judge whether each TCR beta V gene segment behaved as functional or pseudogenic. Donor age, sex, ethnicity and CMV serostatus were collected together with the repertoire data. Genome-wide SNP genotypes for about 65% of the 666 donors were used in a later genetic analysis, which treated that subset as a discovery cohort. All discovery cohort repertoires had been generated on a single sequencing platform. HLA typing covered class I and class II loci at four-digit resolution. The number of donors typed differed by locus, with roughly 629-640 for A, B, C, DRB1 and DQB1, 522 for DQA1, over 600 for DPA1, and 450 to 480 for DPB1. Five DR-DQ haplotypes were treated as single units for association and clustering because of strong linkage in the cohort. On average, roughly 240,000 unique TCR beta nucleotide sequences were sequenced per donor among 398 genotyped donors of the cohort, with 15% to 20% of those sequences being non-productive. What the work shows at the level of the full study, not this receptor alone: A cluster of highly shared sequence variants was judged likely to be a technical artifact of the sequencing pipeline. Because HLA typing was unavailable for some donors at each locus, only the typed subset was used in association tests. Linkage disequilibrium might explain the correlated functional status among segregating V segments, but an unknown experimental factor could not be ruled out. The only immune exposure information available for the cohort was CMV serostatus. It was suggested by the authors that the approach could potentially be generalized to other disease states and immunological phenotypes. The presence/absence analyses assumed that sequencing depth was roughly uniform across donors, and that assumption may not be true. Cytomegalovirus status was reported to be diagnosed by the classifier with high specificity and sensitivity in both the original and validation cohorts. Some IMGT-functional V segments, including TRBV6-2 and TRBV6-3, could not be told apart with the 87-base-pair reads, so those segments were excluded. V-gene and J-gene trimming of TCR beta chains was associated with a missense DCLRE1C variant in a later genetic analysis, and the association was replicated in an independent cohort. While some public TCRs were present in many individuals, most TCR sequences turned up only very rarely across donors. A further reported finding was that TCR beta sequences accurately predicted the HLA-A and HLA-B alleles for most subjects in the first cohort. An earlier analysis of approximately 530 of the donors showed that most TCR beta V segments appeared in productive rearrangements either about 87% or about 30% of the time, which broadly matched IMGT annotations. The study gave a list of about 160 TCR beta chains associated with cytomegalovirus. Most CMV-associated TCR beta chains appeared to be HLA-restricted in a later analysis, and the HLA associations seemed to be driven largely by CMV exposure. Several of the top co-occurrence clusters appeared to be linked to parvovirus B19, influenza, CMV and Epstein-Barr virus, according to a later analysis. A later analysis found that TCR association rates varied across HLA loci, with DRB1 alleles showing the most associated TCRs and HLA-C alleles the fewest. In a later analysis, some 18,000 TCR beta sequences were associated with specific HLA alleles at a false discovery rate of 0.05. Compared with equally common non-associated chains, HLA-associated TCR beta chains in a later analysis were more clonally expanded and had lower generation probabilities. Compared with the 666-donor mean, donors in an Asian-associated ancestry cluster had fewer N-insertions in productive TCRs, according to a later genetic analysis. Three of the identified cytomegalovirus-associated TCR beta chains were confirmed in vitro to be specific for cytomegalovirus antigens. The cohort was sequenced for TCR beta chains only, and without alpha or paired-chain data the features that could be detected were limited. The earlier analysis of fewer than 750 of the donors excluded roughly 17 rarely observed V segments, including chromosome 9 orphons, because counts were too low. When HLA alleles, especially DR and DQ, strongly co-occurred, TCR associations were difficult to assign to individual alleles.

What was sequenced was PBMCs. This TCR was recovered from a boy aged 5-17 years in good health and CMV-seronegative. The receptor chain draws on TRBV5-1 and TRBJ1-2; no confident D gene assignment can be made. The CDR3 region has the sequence CASSLSWANYGYTF. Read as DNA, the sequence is TGCGCCAGCAGCTTGAGTTGGGCCAACTATGGCTACACCTTC. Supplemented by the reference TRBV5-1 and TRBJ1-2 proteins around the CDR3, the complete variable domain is KAGVTQTPRYLIKTRGQQVTLSCSPISGHRSVSWYQQTPGQGLQFLFEYFSETQRNKGNFPGRFSGRQFSNSRSEMNVSTLELGDSALYLCASSLSWANYGYTFGSGTRLTVV.